This TCR beta chain was retrieved from a study of blood T cells in healthy people across ages. Study in general: T cells yielded about one barcoded beta molecule per two cells through template switching.

Primed by a sample-barcoded 5' primer and a J-beta primer mix, a second PCR proceeded for about 7 to 12 cycles. In TCRdb, the 5' RACE reads were re-called with MiXCR into one record per CDR3 protein. The repertoire consists of under 2,000,000 distinct CDR3 sequences, with around 48% occurring once and the leading ten covering less than 2.5%. V lost 2 bases to trimming and J lost 1 base; unmatched junction nucleotides: 7. The CDR3 consists of 17 residues. CDR1 and CDR2 from the germline V gene are MNHNY and SVGAGI (reference sequence). The rearrangement links TRBV6-6 to TRBJ2-4, with 8 bases identical to TRBD1. The clonotype originates from a woman between 40 and 55 years old in good health. What was sequenced was blood. The CDR3 spells CASSYAQGEGAKNIQYF. The CDR3 coding sequence is TGTGCCAGCAGTTACGCACAGGGGGAAGGCGCCAAAAACATTCAGTACTTC.